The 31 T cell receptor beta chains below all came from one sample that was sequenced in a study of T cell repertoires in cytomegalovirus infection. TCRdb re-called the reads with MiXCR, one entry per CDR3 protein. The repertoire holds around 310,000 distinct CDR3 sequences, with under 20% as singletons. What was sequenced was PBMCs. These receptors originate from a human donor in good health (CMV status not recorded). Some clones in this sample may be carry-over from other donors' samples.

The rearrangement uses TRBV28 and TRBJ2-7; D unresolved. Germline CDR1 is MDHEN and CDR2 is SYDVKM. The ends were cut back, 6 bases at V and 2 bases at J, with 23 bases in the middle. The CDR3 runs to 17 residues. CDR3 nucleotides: TGTGCCAGCAGCCCAACCCTAATTCAAGACACCCCCTACGAGCAGTACTTC. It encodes CASSPTLIQDTPYEQYF.

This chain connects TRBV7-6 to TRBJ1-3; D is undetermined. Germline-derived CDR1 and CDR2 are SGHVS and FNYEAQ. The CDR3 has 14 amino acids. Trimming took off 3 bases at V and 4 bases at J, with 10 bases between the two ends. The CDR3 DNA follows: TGTGCCAGCAGCTTTTGGGAAGCCGGAAACACCATATATTTT. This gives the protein CASSFWEAGNTIYF.

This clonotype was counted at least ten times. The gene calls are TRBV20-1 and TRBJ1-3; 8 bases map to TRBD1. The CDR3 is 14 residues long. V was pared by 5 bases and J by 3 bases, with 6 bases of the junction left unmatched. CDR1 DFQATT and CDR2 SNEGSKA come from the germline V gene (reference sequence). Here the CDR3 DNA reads TGCAGTGCTTCCCAGGGGGCGGGTGGAAACACCATATATTTT. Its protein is CSASQGAGGNTIYF.

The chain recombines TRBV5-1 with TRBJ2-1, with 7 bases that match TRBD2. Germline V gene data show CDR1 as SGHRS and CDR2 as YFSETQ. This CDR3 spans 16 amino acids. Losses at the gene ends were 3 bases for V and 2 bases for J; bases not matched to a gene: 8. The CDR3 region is CASSSLSGGTYNEQFF. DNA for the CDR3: TGCGCCAGCAGCTCCCTTTCGGGGGGTACCTACAATGAGCAGTTCTTC.

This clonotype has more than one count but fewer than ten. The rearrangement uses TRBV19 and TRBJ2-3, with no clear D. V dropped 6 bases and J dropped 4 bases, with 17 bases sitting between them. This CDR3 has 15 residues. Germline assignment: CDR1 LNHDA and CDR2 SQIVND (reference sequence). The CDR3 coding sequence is TGTGCCAGTAGCAAGGACCCCGGCCCGGCAGATACGCAGTATTTT. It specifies CASSKDPGPADTQYF.

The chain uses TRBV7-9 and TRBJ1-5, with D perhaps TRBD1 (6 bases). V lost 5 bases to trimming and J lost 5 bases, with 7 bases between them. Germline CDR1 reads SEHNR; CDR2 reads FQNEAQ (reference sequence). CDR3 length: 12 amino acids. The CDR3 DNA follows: TGTGCCAGCAGCGACAGGTATCAGCCCCAGCATTTT. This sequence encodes CASSDRYQPQHF.

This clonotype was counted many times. CDR3 coding DNA: TGTGCCAGCAGCTTAGCGTCCACCACCTACAATGAGCAGTTCTTC. This sequence encodes CASSLASTTYNEQFF. V is TRBV7-6 and J is TRBJ2-1; D is undetermined. Trimming cost V 0 bases and J 2 bases, with 8 bases left between them. The V gene's germline CDR1 is SGHVS and CDR2 FNYEAQ. This CDR3 is built from 15 residues.

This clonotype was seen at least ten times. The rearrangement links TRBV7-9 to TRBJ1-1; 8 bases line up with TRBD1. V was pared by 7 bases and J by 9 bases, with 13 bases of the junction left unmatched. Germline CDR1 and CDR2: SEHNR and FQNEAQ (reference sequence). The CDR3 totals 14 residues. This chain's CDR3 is CASTPGQGASKAFF. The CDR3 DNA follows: TGTGCCAGCACCCCCGGACAGGGAGCTTCGAAAGCTTTCTTT.

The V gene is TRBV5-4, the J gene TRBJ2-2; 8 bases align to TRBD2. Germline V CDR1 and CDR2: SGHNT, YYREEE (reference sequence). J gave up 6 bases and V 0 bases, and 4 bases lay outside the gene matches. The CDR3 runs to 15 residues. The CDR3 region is CASSLGGGFSGELFF. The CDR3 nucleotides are TGTGCCAGCAGCTTGGGCGGGGGGTTTTCCGGGGAGCTGTTTTTT.

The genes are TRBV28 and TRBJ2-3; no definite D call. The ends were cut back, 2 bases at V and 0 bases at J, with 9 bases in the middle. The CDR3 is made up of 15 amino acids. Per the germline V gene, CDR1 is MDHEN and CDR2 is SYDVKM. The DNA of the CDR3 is TGTGCCAGCAGTTTAGGCAGTTTTAGCACAGATACGCAGTATTTT. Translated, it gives CASSLGSFSTDTQYF.

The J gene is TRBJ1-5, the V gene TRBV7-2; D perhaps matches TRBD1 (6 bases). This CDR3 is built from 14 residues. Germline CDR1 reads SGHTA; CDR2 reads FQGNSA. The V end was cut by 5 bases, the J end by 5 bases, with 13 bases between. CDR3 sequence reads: CASSLGDTDQPQHF. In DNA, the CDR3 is TGTGCCAGCAGCCTAGGGGACACCGATCAGCCCCAGCATTTT.

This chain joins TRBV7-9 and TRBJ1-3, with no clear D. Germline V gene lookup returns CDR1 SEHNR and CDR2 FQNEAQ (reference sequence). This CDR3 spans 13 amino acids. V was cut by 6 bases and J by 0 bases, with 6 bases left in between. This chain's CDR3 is CASRFYSGNTIYF. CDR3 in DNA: TGTGCCAGCAGATTTTACTCTGGAAACACCATATATTTT.

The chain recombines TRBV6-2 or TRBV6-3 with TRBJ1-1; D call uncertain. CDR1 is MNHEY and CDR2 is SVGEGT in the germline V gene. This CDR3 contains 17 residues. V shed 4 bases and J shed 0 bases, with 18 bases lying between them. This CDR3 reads CASSSGSQPGVNTEAFF. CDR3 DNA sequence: TGTGCCAGCAGTTCGGGGAGTCAACCCGGAGTGAACACTGAAGCTTTCTTT.

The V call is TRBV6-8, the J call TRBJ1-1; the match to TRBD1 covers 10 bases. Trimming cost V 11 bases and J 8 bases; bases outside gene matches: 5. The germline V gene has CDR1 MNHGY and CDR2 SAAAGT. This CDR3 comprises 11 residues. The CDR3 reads CAGGDRGEAFF. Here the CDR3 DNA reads TGTGCCGGGGGGGACAGGGGAGAAGCTTTCTTT.

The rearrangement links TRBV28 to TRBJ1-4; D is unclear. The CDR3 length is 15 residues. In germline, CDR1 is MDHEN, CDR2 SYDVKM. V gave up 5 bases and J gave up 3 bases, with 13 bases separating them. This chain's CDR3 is CASSQGRAANEKLFF. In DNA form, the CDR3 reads TGTGCCAGCAGTCAAGGGCGAGCTGCTAATGAAAAACTGTTTTTT.

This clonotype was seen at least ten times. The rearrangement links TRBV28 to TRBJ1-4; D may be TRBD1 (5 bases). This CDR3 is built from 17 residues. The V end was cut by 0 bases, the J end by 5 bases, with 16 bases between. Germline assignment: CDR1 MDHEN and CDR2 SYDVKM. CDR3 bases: TGTGCCAGCAGTTTATGGGGGCGCGGGAGAGAAAATGAAAAACTGTTTTTT. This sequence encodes CASSLWGRGRENEKLFF.

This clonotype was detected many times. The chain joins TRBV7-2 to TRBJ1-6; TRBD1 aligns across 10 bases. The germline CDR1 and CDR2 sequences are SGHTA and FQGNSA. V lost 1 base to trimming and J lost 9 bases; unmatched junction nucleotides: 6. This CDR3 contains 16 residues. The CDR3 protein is CASSLGTGGVRSPLHF. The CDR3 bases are TGTGCCAGCAGCTTAGGGACAGGGGGAGTACGTTCACCCCTCCACTTT. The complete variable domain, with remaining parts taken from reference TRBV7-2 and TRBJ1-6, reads GAGVSQSPSNKVTEKGKDVELRCDPISGHTALYWYRQSLGQGLEFLIYFQGNSAPDKSGLPSDRFSAERTGGSVSTLTIQRTQQEDSAVYLCASSLGTGGVRSPLHFGNGTRLTVT.

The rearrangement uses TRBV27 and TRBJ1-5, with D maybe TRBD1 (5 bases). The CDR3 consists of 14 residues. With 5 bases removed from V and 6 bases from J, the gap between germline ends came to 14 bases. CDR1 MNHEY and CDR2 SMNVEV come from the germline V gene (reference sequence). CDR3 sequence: CASSARGGVQPQHF. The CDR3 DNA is TGTGCCAGCAGTGCACGGGGCGGGGTTCAGCCCCAGCATTTT.

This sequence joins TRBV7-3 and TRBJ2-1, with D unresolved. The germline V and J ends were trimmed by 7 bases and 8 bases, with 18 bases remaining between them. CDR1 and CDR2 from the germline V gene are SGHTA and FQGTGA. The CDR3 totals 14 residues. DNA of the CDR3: TGTGCCAGCACCCCACCTAGTGGCGGTCATGAGCAGTTCTTC. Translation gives CASTPPSGGHEQFF.

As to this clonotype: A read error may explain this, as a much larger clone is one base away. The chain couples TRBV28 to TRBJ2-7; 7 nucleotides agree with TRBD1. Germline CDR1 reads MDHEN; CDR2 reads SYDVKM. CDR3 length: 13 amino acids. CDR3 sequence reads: CASTTGMAYEQHF. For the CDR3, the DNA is TGTGCCAGCACGACAGGGATGGCCTACGAGCAGCACTTC.

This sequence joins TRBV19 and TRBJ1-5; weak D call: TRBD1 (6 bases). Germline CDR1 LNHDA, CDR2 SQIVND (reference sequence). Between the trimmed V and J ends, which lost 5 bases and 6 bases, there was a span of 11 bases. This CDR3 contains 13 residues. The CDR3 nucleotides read TGTGCCAGTAGTCAGGGGTTTTTTCAGCCCCAGCATTTT. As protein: CASSQGFFQPQHF.

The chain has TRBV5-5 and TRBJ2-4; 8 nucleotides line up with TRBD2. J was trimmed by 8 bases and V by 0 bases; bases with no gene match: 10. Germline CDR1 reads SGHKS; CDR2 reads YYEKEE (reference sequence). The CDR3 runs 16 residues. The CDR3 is CASSLVSGGAGDIQYF. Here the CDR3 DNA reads TGTGCCAGCAGCTTGGTTTCGGGGGGGGCAGGGGACATTCAGTACTTC.

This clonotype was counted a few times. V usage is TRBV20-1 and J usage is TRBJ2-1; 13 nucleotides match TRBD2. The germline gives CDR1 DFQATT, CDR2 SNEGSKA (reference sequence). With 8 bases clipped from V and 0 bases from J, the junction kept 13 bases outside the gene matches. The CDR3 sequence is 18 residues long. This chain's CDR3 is CSPLYPRTSGGSYNEQFF. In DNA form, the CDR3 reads TGCAGTCCGCTATATCCTAGGACTAGCGGGGGCTCCTACAATGAGCAGTTCTTC.

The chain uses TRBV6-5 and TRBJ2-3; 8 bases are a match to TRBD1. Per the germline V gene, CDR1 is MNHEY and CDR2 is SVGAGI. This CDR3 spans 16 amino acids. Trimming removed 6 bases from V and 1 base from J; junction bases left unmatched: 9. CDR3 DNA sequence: TGTGCCAGCAGCCAACGACAGGGGAGCGGCACAGATACGCAGTATTTT. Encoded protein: CASSQRQGSGTDTQYF.

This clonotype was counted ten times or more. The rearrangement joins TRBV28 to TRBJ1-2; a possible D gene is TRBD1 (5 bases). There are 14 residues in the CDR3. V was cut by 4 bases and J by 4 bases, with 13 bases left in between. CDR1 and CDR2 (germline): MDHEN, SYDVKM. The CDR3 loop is CASSSIPDSYGYTF. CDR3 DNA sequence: TGTGCCAGCAGTTCTATACCTGACAGCTATGGCTACACCTTC.

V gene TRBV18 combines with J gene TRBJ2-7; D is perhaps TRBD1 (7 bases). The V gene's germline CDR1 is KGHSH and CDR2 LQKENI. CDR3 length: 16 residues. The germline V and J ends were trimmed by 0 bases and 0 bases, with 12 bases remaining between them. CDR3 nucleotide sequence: TGTGCCAGCTCACCACCGTCAGGGGGGAGCTCCTACGAGCAGTACTTC. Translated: CASSPPSGGSSYEQYF.

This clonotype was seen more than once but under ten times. In DNA form, the CDR3 reads TGTGCCAGCAGTAATCGGGGACAAGTCCTCTCCTACGAGCAGTACTTC. Its protein is CASSNRGQVLSYEQYF. This rearrangement joins TRBV6-5 to TRBJ2-7, with D possibly matching TRBD1 (6 bases). CDR3 length equals 16 residues. V dropped 5 bases and J dropped 0 bases, with 17 bases sitting between them. Germline loops: CDR1 MNHEY, CDR2 SVGAGI.

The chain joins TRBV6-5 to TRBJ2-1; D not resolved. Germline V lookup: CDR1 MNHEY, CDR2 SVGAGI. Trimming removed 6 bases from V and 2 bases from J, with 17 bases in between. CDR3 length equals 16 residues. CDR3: CASRRSGRIAYNEQFF. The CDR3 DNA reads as TGTGCCAGCAGACGCTCAGGACGGATCGCCTACAATGAGCAGTTCTTC.

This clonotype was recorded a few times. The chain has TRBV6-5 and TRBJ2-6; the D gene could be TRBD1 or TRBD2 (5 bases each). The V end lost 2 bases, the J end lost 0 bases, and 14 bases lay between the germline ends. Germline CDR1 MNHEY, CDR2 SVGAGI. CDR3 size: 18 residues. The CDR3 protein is CASSYPPGRSSGANVLTF. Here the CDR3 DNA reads TGTGCCAGCAGTTACCCTCCGGGACGGAGCTCTGGGGCCAACGTCCTGACTTTC.

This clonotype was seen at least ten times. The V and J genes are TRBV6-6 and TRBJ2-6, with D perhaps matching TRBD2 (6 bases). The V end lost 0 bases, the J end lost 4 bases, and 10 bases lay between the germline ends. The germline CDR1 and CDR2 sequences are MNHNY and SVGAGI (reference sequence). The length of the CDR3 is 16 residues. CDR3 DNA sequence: TGTGCCAGCAGTTACTCCGGGGGAACAGGGGCCAACGTCCTGACTTTC. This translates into CASSYSGGTGANVLTF.

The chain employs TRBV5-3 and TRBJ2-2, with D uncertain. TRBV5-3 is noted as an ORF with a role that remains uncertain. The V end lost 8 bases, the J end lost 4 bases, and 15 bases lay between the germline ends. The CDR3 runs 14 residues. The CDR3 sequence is CASSAQVPTGELFF. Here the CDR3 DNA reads TGTGCCAGCAGCGCGCAGGTTCCCACCGGGGAGCTGTTTTTT.